The 8 T cell receptor beta chains below were found in one sample sequenced in a study of blood T cell repertoires in COVID-19. Measured with immunoSEQ multiplex PCR; TCRdb has only the in-frame clones, and not every one. The sample includes roughly 120,000 clones, around 70% of them seen just once. The sample comprised peripheral blood. These receptors came from a man older than 75 with COVID-19, enrolled during active disease.

The chain combines TRBV2 with TRBJ2-4; tentatively, D is TRBD2 (6 bases). The germline CDR1 and CDR2 sequences are SNHLY and FYNNEI. This CDR3 has 15 amino acids. Trimming shortened V by 4 bases and J by 1 base, and 11 bases separated the two germline ends. The CDR3 coding sequence is TGTGCCAGCAGTGGGGCCGCGGGGGCCAAAAACATTCAGTACTTC. Protein product: CASSGAAGAKNIQYF.

The CDR3 sequence is CASSSNGGMNTEAFF. In DNA, the CDR3 is TGCGCCAGCAGCTCAAATGGGGGGATGAACACTGAAGCTTTCTTT. The genes are TRBV5-1 and TRBJ1-1; weak D call: TRBD1 (5 bases). This CDR3 contains 15 residues. Trimming removed 3 bases at V and 0 bases at J, with 12 bases between. Germline V gene lookup returns CDR1 SGHRS and CDR2 YFSETQ.

The V call is TRBV4-3, the J call TRBJ2-3, with 7 bases matching TRBD1. There are 15 residues in the CDR3. J gave up 3 bases and V 4 bases, and 7 bases lay outside the gene matches. Germline V CDR1 and CDR2: LGHNA, YSLEER. The CDR3 region is CASSLQGSGTDTQYF. Written as DNA, the CDR3 is TGCGCCAGCAGCCTACAGGGGTCCGGGACAGATACGCAGTATTTT.

The chain uses TRBV11-2 and TRBJ1-5; 7 bases fit TRBD1. The germline CDR1 and CDR2 sequences are SGHAT and FQNNGV. V shed 5 bases, J shed 6 bases, and the junction held 7 bases outside the gene matches. This CDR3 contains 14 residues. DNA of the CDR3: TGTGCCAGCAGCCAGGGGGGTCCGGGTCAGCCCCAGCATTTT. Residues: CASSQGGPGQPQHF. The full variable domain, rest sourced from reference TRBV11-2 and TRBJ1-5, is EAGVAQSPRYKIIEKRQSVAFWCNPISGHATLYWYQQILGQGPKLLIQFQNNGVVDDSQLPKDRFSAERLKGVDSTLKIQPAKLEDSAVYLCASSQGGPGQPQHFGDGTRLSIL.

This clone was counted a single time. The genes are TRBV3-1 (or the pseudogene TRBV3-2) and TRBJ2-1, with D unresolved. Deletions cut 1 base from V and 3 bases from J, with 10 bases between. Germline V gene lookup returns CDR1 LGHDT and CDR2 YNNKEL (reference sequence). There are 15 residues in the CDR3. CDR3: CASSQARTGYNEQFF. CDR3 DNA sequence: TGTGCCAGCAGCCAAGCCAGAACGGGCTACAATGAGCAGTTCTTC.

The J gene is TRBJ2-1, the V gene TRBV20-1, with D tentatively TRBD2 (6 bases). V was cut by 8 bases and J by 4 bases, with 9 bases left in between. The CDR3 extends over 11 amino acids. In germline, CDR1 is DFQATT, CDR2 SNEGSKA (reference sequence). CDR3 nucleotides: TGCAGTTATGGGACTTACAATGAGCAGTTCTTC. It yields the protein CSYGTYNEQFF.

The rearrangement links TRBV18 to TRBJ1-1; 12 bases are a match to TRBD1. The V segment lost 8 bases and the J segment 1 base; nucleotides outside the gene matches: 11. This CDR3 region has 17 residues. Per germline, CDR1 KGHSH and CDR2 LQKENI. Here the CDR3 reads CASTSYAGQGANTEAFF. Written as DNA, the CDR3 is TGTGCCAGCACCTCGTATGCGGGACAGGGGGCGAACACTGAAGCTTTCTTT.

The chain uses TRBV2 and TRBJ1-4; no definite D call. Germline V gives CDR1 SNHLY, CDR2 FYNNEI. V gave up 8 bases and J gave up 4 bases, with 11 bases separating them. This CDR3 is built from 13 residues. The CDR3 is CASGGPLNEKLFF. The CDR3 DNA reads as TGTGCCAGCGGCGGGCCTCTTAATGAAAAACTGTTTTTT.